The 18 T cell receptor beta chains below come from one sample, sequenced in a study of blood T cell repertoires in COVID-19 (TCRdb year 2020). Library creation used the immunoSEQ multiplex PCR assay. TCRdb provides this immuneACCESS table in a form limited to in-frame rearrangements. Some clones are lacking; in checked studies, under half of them reflect an unresolved V gene, and why the rest are absent is not known. Within this sample are approximately 140,000 clones, with approximately 86% of them counted one time only. The top ten hold 8.2% of the sample. Input material: peripheral blood. The receptor source for this set is a woman aged 60-75 years with acute or convalescent COVID-19.

J is TRBJ1-6 and V is TRBV5-4; TRBD1 matches at 7 bases. This CDR3 region has 16 residues. In germline, CDR1 is SGHNT, CDR2 YYREEE (reference sequence). Trimming removed 4 bases from V and 5 bases from J; junction bases left unmatched: 9. The CDR3 region is CASSADRDPHNSPLHF. The CDR3 DNA follows: TGTGCCAGCAGCGCAGACAGGGACCCCCATAATTCACCCCTCCACTTT.

The V and J genes are TRBV6-2 or TRBV6-3 and TRBJ1-2, with D tentatively TRBD1 (6 bases). V shed 2 bases and J shed 4 bases, with 14 bases lying between them. The CDR3 has 15 amino acids. Germline CDR1 and CDR2: MNHEY and SVGEGT. The CDR3 loop is CASSYALGTIYGYTF. DNA of the CDR3: TGTGCCAGCAGTTACGCTTTAGGGACAATCTATGGCTACACCTTC.

V is TRBV6-2 or TRBV6-3 and J is TRBJ1-6; D is unresolved. Germline assignment: CDR1 MNHEY and CDR2 SVGEGT. Trimming removed 0 bases from V and 4 bases from J, with 4 bases in between. CDR3 length: 14 residues. CDR3 region: CASSYSRYNSPLHF. CDR3 sequence (DNA): TGTGCCAGCAGTTACTCGAGGTATAATTCACCCCTCCACTTT.

This sequence joins TRBV7-3 and TRBJ2-7; no firm D call. This CDR3 comprises 17 residues. Per the germline V gene, CDR1 is SGHTA and CDR2 is FQGTGA. Trimming cost V 2 bases and J 3 bases, with 20 bases left between them. The CDR3 spells CASSLEVRLPNSYEQYF. The CDR3 DNA sequence: TGTGCCAGCAGCTTAGAGGTCAGATTGCCTAATAGCTACGAGCAGTACTTC.

The rearrangement joins TRBV5-6 to TRBJ1-1; D is uncertain. The CDR3 extends over 12 amino acids. V was shortened by 5 bases and J by 11 bases, with 16 bases between the two germline ends. Looked up from germline, CDR1 is SGHDT and CDR2 is YYEEEE. CDR3 coding DNA: TGTGCCAGCAGTTCCGCAGTGGCGGCGGCTTTCTTT. It yields the protein CASSSAVAAAFF.

This chain connects TRBV4-2 to TRBJ2-3; D perhaps matches TRBD2 (6 bases). Trimming left V 0 bases short and J 4 bases short, with 14 bases between. The CDR3 runs to 16 residues. Germline lookup yields CDR1 LGHNA and CDR2 YNFKEQ. CDR3 in amino acids: CASSQDPGGVADTQYF. CDR3 bases: TGTGCCAGCAGCCAAGATCCCGGCGGGGTAGCAGATACGCAGTATTTT.

The chain is built from TRBV27 and TRBJ2-7; the D gene is possibly TRBD2 (6 bases). CDR1 is MNHEY, CDR2 SMNVEV, per germline (reference sequence). CDR3 length: 14 residues. V was trimmed by 5 bases and J by 6 bases, leaving 17 bases between them. This CDR3 reads CASSPRGRRSEQYF. DNA of the CDR3: TGTGCCAGCAGTCCGCGGGGTCGACGTTCCGAGCAGTACTTC.

The V and J genes are TRBV5-1 and TRBJ1-1; TRBD1 agrees at 7 bases. The ends lost 5 bases at V and 1 base at J; junction bases unmatched: 2. The CDR3 sequence is 13 residues long. The V gene's germline CDR1 is SGHRS and CDR2 YFSETQ. In nucleotides, the CDR3 is TGCGCCAGCAGGACAGGGCCGAACACTGAAGCTTTCTTT. It translates to CASRTGPNTEAFF.

This chain connects TRBV7-9 to TRBJ2-7, with no clear D. V was shortened by 5 bases and J by 6 bases, with 14 bases between the two germline ends. CDR3 length: 13 amino acids. From germline, CDR1 is SEHNR and CDR2 FQNEAQ (reference sequence). Written as DNA, the CDR3 is TGTGCCAGCAGCGAAGCTAATGGCGGCGAGCAGTACTTC. Amino acid sequence: CASSEANGGEQYF.

This sequence joins TRBV10-1 and TRBJ2-3; D possibly corresponds to TRBD2 (5 bases). Trimming took off 0 bases at V and 1 base at J, with 8 bases between the two ends. Germline V gives CDR1 WNHNN, CDR2 SYGVQD (reference sequence). CDR3 size: 15 residues. CDR3 nucleotide sequence: TGCGCCAGCAGTGAGTCGGGAGAGGGCACAGATACGCAGTATTTT. Its protein product is CASSESGEGTDTQYF.

The V gene is TRBV7-8, the J gene TRBJ1-5; D ambiguous. V shed 1 base and J shed 11 bases, with 15 bases lying between them. Per germline, CDR1 SGHVS and CDR2 FQNEAQ. The CDR3 sequence is 14 residues long. DNA of the CDR3: TGTGCCAGCAGCTTAGATAATTGGGCCTTGACCCAGCATTTT. Translation: CASSLDNWALTQHF.

The chain is built from TRBV28 and TRBJ2-7; 8 nucleotides align to TRBD2. This CDR3 has 15 amino acids. V lost 10 bases and J lost 4; bases outside the gene matches: 15. Germline-derived CDR1 and CDR2 are MDHEN and SYDVKM. The CDR3 region is CAISTPGGYYYEQYF. The CDR3 nucleotides are TGTGCCATCTCTACCCCGGGGGGGTACTATTACGAGCAGTACTTC.

The chain carries TRBV12-5 and TRBJ2-1; 8 bases agree with TRBD2. The CDR3 covers 15 residues. V trimming: 5 bases; J trimming: 3 bases; junction bases outside the gene matches: 6. Germline V gives CDR1 LGHNT, CDR2 FRNRAP. CDR3 residues: CASGLPRGDYNEQFF. The CDR3 DNA reads TGTGCTAGTGGTCTCCCGCGGGGGGACTACAATGAGCAGTTCTTC.

The chain is built from TRBV6-6 and TRBJ1-3; D is unclear. This CDR3 comprises 15 residues. Trimming removed 5 bases from V and 4 bases from J, with 15 bases in between. The germline CDR1 and CDR2 sequences are MNHNY and SVGAGI (reference sequence). This CDR3 is CASSPEARWGNTIYF. CDR3 DNA sequence: TGTGCCAGCAGTCCCGAGGCCCGATGGGGAAACACCATATATTTT.

This chain joins TRBV9 and TRBJ2-2, with D tentatively TRBD2 (6 bases). The germline V gene has CDR1 SGDLS and CDR2 YYNGEE. This CDR3 has 16 residues. V lost 2 bases and J lost 2, with 13 bases in between. CDR3 amino acids: CASSVDGGVNTGELFF. DNA of the CDR3: TGTGCCAGCAGCGTTGATGGAGGGGTAAACACCGGGGAGCTGTTTTTT.

The chain carries TRBV6-5 and TRBJ1-1, with a tentative D call TRBD1 (5 bases). CDR1 and CDR2 from the germline V gene are MNHEY and SVGAGI. This CDR3 is 12 amino acids long. V was shortened by 2 bases and J by 11 bases, with 12 bases between the two germline ends. The chain's CDR3 is CASSYGGGPAFF. The CDR3 nucleotides are TGTGCCAGCAGTTACGGGGGGGGACCCGCTTTCTTT.

This chain uses TRBV7-8 with TRBJ2-7; a weak D match, TRBD2 (5 bases). Germline CDR1 reads SGHVS; CDR2 reads FQNEAQ. The CDR3 totals 14 residues. The V end was cut by 5 bases, the J end by 2 bases, with 13 bases between. CDR3 in amino acids: CASSPRGLAYEQYF. CDR3 nucleotide sequence: TGTGCCAGCAGCCCACGAGGACTGGCCTACGAGCAGTACTTC.

The rearrangement links TRBV6-5 to TRBJ2-7, with TRBD1 matching 10 bases. J lost 5 bases, V lost 6 bases, and 7 bases had no gene match. This CDR3 spans 14 amino acids. The germline V gene encodes CDR1 MNHEY and CDR2 SVGAGI. CDR3 protein: CASRGTGVIHEQYF. For the CDR3, the DNA is TGTGCCAGCAGGGGGACAGGGGTAATCCACGAGCAGTACTTC.